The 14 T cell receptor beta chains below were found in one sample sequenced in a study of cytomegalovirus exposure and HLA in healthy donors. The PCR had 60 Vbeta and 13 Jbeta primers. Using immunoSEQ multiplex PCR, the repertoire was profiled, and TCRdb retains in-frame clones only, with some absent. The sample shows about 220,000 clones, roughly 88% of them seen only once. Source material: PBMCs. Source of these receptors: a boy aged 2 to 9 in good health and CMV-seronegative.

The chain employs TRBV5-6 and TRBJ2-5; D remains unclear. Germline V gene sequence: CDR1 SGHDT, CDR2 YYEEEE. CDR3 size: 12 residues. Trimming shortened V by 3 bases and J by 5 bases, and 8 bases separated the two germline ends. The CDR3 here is CASSSMRETQYF. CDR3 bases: TGTGCCAGCAGCTCCATGCGGGAGACCCAGTACTTC.

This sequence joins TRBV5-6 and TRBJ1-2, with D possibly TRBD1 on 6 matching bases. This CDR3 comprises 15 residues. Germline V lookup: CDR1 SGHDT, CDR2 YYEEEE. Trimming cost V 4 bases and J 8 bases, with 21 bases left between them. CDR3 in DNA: TGTGCCAGCAGCGTCCGTAACAGGGCTATCGGGGGCTACACCTTC. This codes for CASSVRNRAIGGYTF.

CDR3 DNA: TGCAGCGTTGATGTAAGCAGGGACAGAGCCTCGGTGACCCAGTACTTC. Residues: CSVDVSRDRASVTQYF. This rearrangement joins TRBV29-1 to TRBJ2-5, with TRBD1 matching 7 bases. In germline, CDR1 is SQVTM, CDR2 ANQGSEA. The CDR3 has 16 residues. With 3 bases clipped from V and 7 bases from J, the junction kept 17 bases outside the gene matches.

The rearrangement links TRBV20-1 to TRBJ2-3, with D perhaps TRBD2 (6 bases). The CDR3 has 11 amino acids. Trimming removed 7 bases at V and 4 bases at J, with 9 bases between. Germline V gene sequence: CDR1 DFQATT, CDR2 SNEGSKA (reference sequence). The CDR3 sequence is CSGGGADTQYF. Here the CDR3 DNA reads TGCAGTGGGGGCGGGGCAGATACGCAGTATTTT.

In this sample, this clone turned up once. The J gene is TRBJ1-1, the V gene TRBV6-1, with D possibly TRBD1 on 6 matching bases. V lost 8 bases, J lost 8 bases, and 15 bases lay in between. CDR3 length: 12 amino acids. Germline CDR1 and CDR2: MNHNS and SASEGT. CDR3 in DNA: TGTGCCAGCGCCCGGGGACATCAAGAAGCTTTCTTT. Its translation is CASARGHQEAFF.

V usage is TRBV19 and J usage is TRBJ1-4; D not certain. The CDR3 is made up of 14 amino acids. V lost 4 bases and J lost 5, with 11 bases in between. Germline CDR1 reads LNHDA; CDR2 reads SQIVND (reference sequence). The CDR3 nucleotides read TGTGCCAGTAGTAAGCAGGTATTGAATGAAAAACTGTTTTTT. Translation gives CASSKQVLNEKLFF.

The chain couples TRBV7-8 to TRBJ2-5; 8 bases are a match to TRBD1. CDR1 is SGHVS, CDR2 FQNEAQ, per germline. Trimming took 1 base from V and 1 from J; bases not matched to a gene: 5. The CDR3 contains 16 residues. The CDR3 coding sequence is TGTGCCAGCAGCTTAGGGCAGGGGGCGCTCCAAGAGACCCAGTACTTC. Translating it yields CASSLGQGALQETQYF.

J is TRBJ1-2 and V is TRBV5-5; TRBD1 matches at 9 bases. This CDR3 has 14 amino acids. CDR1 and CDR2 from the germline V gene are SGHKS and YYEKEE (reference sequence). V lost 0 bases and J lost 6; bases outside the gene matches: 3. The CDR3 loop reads CASSLARDRDGYTF. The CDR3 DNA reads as TGTGCCAGCAGCTTGGCCCGGGACAGGGATGGCTACACCTTC.

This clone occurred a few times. This chain's CDR3 is CASSPQGENQPQHF. CDR3 bases: TGTGCCAGCAGCCCACAGGGGGAGAATCAGCCCCAGCATTTT. The genes are TRBV6-1 and TRBJ1-5; 8 nucleotides line up with TRBD1. CDR3 length: 14 residues. Germline CDR1 reads MNHNS; CDR2 reads SASEGT. Trimming cost V 6 bases and J 4 bases; bases outside gene matches: 5.

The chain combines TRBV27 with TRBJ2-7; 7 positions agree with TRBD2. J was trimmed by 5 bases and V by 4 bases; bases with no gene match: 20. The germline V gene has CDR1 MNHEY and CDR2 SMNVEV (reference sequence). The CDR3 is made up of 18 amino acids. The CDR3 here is CASSYLPLEIAGGNEQYF. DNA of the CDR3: TGTGCCAGCAGTTACCTCCCCCTCGAGATAGCGGGCGGTAACGAGCAGTACTTC.

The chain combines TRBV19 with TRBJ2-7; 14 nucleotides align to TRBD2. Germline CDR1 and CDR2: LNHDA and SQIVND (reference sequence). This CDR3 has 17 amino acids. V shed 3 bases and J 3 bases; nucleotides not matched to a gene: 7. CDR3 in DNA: TGTGCCAGTAGTATCCTAACCGGACTAGCGGGAGGCTACGAGCAGTACTTC. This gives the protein CASSILTGLAGGYEQYF.

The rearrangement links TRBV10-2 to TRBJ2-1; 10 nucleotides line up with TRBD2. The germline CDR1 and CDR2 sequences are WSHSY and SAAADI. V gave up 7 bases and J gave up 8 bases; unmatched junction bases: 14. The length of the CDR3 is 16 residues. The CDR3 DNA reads TGCGCCAGCAACGGTCTAGCGGGAGCATTGGGAGATGAGCAGTTCTTC. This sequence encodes CASNGLAGALGDEQFF.

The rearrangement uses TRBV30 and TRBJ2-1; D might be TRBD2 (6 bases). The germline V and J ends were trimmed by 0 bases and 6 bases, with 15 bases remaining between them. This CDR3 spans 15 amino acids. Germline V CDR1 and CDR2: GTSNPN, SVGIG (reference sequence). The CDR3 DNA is TGTGCCTGGAGTGTACTGGCGGGATCCCTCAATGAGCAGTTCTTC. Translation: CAWSVLAGSLNEQFF.

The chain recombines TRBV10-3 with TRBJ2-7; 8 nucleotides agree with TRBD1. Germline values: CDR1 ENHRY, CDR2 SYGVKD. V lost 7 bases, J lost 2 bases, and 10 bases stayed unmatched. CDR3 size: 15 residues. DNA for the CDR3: TGTGCCATCAAAACAGGGACAGGACCCACCTACGAGCAGTACTTC. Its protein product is CAIKTGTGPTYEQYF.